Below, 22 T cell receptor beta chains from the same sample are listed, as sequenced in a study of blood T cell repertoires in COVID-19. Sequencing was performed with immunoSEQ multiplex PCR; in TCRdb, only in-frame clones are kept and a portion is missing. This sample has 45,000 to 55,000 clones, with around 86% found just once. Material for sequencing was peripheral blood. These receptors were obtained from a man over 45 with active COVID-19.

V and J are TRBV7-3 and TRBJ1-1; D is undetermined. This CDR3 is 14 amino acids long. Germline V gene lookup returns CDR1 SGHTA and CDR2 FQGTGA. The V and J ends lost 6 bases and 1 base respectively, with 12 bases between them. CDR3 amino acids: CASSSARENTEAFF. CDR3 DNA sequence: TGTGCCAGCAGTTCTGCCCGGGAGAACACTGAAGCTTTCTTT.

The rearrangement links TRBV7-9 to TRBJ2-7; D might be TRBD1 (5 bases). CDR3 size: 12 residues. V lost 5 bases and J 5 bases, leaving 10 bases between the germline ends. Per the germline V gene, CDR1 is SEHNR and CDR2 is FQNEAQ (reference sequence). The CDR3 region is CASSQDTDEQYF. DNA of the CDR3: TGTGCCAGCAGCCAGGACACCGACGAGCAGTACTTC.

The CDR3 sequence: CASSLPPAGGGSGNTIYF. DNA for the CDR3: TGCGCCAGCAGTCTCCCCCCCGCAGGGGGCGGCTCTGGAAACACCATATATTTT. The genes are TRBV4-3 and TRBJ1-3; 8 bases are shared with TRBD1. This CDR3 contains 18 residues. The germline CDR1 and CDR2 sequences are LGHNA and YSLEER. The junction had 13 bases not matched to a gene; V was cut back by 6 bases and J by 0 bases.

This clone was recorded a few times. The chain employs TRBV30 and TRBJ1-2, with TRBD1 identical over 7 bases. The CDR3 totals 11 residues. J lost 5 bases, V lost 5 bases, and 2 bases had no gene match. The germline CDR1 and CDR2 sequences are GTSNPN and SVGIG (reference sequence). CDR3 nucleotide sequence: TGTGCCTGGTTGACAGGGTATGGCTACACCTTC. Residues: CAWLTGYGYTF. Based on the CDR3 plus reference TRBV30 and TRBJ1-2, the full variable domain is SQTIHQWPATLVQPVGSPLSLECTVEGTSNPNLYWYRQAAGRGLQLLFYSVGIGQISSEVPQNLSASRPQDRQFILSSKKLLLSDSGFYLCAWLTGYGYTFGSGTRLTVV.

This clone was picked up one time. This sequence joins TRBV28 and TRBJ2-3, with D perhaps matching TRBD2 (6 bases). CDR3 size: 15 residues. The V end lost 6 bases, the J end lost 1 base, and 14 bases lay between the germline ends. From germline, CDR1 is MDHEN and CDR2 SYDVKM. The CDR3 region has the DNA TGTGCCAGCAGCCCGGGACTCGCGCGCACAGATACGCAGTATTTT. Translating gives CASSPGLARTDTQYF.

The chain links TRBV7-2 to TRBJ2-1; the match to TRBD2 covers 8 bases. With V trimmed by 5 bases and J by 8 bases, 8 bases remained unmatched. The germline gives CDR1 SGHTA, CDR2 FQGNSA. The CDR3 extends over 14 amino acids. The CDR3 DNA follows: TGTGCCAGCAGCATATCGGGGGGGCAGGATGAGCAGTTCTTC. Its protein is CASSISGGQDEQFF. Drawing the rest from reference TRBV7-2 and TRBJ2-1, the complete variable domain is GAGVSQSPSNKVTEKGKDVELRCDPISGHTALYWYRQSLGQGLEFLIYFQGNSAPDKSGLPSDRFSAERTGGSVSTLTIQRTQQEDSAVYLCASSISGGQDEQFFGPGTRLTVL.

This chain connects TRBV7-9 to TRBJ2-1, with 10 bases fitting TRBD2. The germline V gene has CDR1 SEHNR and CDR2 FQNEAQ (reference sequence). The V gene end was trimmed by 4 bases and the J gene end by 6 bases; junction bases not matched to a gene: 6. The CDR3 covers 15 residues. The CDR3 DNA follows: TGTGCCAGCAGCTACACAGCGGGGGGGCGCAATGAGCAGTTCTTC. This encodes CASSYTAGGRNEQFF.

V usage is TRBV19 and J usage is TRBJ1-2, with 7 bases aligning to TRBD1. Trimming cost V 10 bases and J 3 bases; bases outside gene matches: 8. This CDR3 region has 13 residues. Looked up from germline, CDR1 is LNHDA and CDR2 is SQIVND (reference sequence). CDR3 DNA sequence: TGTGCCACCACAGGGGACGTATACTATGGCTACACCTTC. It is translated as CATTGDVYYGYTF.

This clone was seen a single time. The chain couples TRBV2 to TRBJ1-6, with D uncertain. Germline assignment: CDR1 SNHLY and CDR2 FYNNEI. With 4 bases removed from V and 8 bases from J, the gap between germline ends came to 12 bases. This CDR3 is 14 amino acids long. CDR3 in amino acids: CASSVSGKDSPLHF. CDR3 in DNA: TGTGCCAGCAGTGTTTCCGGGAAGGATTCACCCCTCCACTTT.

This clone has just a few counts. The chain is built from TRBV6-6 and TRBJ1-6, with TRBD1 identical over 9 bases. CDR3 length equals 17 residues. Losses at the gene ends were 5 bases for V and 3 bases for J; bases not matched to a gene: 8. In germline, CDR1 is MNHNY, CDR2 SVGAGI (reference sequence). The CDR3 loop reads CASSLSRTGDYNSPLHF. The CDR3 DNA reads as TGTGCCAGCAGTCTTTCCCGGACAGGGGACTATAATTCACCCCTCCACTTT.

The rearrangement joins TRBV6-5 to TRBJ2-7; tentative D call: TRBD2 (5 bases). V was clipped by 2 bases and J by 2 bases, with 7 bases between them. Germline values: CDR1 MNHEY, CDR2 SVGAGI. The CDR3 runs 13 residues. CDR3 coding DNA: TGTGCCAGCAGTTACAGGAGGACCTACGAGCAGTACTTC. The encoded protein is CASSYRRTYEQYF.

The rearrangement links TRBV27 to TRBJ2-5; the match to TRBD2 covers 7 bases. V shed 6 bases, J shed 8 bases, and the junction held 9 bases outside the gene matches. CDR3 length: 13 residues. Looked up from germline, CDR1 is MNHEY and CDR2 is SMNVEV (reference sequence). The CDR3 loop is CASSATGRDTQYF. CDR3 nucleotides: TGTGCCAGCAGCGCCACGGGGAGGGATACCCAGTACTTC.

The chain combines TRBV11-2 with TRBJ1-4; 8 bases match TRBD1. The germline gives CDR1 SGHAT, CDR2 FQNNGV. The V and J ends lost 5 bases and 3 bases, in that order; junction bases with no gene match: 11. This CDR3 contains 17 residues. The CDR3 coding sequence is TGTGCCAGCAGCCCAATCGGGACAGGAACGTCTAATGAAAAACTGTTTTTT. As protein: CASSPIGTGTSNEKLFF.

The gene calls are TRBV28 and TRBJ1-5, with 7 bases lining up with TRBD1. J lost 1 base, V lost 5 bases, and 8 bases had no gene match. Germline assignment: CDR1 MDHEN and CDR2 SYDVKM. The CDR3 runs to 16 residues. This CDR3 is CASSSRGFGSNQPQHF. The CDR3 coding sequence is TGTGCCAGCAGTAGCAGGGGGTTTGGAAGCAATCAGCCCCAGCATTTT.

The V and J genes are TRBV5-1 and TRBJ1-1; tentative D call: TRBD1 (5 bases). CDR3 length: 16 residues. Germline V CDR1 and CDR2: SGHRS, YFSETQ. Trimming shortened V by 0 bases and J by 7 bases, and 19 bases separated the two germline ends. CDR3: CASSLAGQGLASEAFF. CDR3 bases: TGCGCCAGCAGCTTGGCGGGCCAGGGACTGGCTAGTGAAGCTTTCTTT.

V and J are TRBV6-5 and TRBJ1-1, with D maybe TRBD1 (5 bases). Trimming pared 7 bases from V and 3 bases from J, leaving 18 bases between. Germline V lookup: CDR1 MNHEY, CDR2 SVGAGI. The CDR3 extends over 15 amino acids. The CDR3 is CASKLRGPVDTEAFF. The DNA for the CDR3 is TGTGCCAGCAAGTTAAGGGGTCCGGTGGACACTGAAGCTTTCTTT.

The CDR3 protein is CASSIGGRGRPTGELFF. The CDR3 DNA reads as TGTGCCAGTAGTATAGGGGGCAGGGGGCGACCCACCGGGGAGCTGTTTTTT. The chain has TRBV19 and TRBJ2-2; 8 bases map to TRBD1. Trimming took 1 base from V and 4 from J; bases not matched to a gene: 8. The CDR3 runs 17 residues. Germline assignment: CDR1 LNHDA and CDR2 SQIVND (reference sequence).

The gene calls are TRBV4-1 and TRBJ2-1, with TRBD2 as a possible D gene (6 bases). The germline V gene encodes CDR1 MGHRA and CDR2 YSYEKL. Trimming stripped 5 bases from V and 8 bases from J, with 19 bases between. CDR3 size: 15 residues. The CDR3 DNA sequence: TGCGCCAGCAGCGACCCTTCTAGCGTTCCTGATGAGCAGTTCTTC. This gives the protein CASSDPSSVPDEQFF.

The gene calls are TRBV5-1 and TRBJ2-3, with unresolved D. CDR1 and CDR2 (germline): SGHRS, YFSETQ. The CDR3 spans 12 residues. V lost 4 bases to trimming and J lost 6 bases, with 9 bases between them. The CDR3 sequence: CASSLLRDTQYF. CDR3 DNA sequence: TGCGCCAGCAGCCTGCTCCGGGATACGCAGTATTTT.

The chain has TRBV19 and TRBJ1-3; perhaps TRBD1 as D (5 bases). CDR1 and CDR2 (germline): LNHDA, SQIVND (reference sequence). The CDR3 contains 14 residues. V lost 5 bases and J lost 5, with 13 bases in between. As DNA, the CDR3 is TGTGCCAGTAGTTCTCGACAGAGCAGAAACACCATATATTTT. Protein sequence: CASSSRQSRNTIYF.

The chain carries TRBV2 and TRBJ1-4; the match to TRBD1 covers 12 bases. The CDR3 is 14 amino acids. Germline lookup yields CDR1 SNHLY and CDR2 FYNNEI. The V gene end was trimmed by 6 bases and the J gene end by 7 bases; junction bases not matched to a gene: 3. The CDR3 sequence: CASRRDRGPEKLFF. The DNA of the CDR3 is TGTGCCAGCAGGCGGGACAGGGGGCCTGAAAAACTGTTTTTT.

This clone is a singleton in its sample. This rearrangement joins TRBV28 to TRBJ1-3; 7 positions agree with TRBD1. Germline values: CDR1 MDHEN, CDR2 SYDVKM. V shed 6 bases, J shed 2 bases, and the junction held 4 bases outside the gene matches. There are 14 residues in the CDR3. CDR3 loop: CASSTQGTGNTIYF. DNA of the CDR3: TGTGCCAGCAGCACACAGGGGACTGGAAACACCATATATTTT.